The T cell receptor beta chain described here comes from a study of OX40 agonist ivuxolimab in advanced cancers. The study's findings and limits: Clonal expansion was seen in CD4+ and CD8+ blood T cells by week 6 at 0.1 to 3.0 mg/kg. No antigen was identified for the clonally expanded peripheral T cells.

The repertoire was sequenced with immunoSEQ multiplex PCR; TCRdb's copy has only in-frame clones and lacks some. The data contain 40,000 to 45,000 clones, around 80% of them singletons. V was clipped by 6 bases and J by 7 bases, with 12 bases between them. The V gene's germline CDR1 is SGHNT and CDR2 YENEEA. The CDR3 is 13 amino acids. In regard to this clone: Antigen unknown.

The material sequenced was CD4+ or CD8+ T cells sorted from blood, taken in a trial of the OX40 agonist ivuxolimab. This chain links TRBV11-3 with TRBJ2-2; the D is unclear. The receptor's source is an adult with an advanced solid tumor such as melanoma, head and neck, liver or kidney cancer. The CDR3 nucleotides are TGTGCCAGCAGTCCTGGGATAGACGGGGAGCTGTTTTTT. It codes for CASSPGIDGELFF.